This note documents a single TCR beta chain sequence. Its antigen remains unidentified. TCRdb used MiXCR to reprocess the multiplex PCR reads, holding one entry per CDR3 protein. The data show 290,000 or so distinct CDR3 sequences, with 30% to 35% seen just once and 1.1% held by the top ten. The lymph nodes were axillary draining lymph nodes from breast cancer patients. The data derive from a study of breast tumors, draining lymph nodes, adjacent tissues. Broader study findings: Tumors had less TCR diversity than lymph nodes, more than nontumor tissue. Compared with basal-like, luminal-like tumors shared significantly more repertoire with nontumor tissue. Findings are consistent with lymph node origin and intratumoral expansion of most tumor T cells. The lymph node origin of tumor T cells was framed as consistent with a hypothesis, not demonstrated.

Material for sequencing was axillary lymph node tissue. The TCR sequence derives from a female donor with breast cancer. Some clones in this sample may be carry-over from other donors' samples.

CDR3: CSASSVNGGTGELFF. In DNA form, the CDR3 reads TGCAGTGCCTCATCGGTAAATGGAGGCACCGGGGAGCTGTTTTTT. This chain links TRBV20-1 with TRBJ2-2; a weak D match, TRBD2 (5 bases). The CDR3 has 15 residues. Between the trimmed V and J ends, which lost 6 bases and 4 bases, there was a span of 18 bases. Germline-derived CDR1 and CDR2 are DFQATT and SNEGSKA (reference sequence).